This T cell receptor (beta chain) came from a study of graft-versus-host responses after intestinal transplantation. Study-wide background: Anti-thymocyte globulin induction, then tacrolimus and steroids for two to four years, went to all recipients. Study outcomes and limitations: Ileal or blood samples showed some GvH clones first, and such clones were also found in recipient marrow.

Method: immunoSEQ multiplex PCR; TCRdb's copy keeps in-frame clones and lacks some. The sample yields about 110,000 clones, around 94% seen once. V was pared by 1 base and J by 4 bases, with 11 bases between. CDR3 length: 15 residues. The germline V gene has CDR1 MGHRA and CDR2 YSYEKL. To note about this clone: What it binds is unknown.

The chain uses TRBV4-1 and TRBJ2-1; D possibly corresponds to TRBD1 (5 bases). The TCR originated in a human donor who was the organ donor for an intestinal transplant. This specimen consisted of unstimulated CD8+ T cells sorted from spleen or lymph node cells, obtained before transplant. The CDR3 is CASSQAPDTYNEQFF. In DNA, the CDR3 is TGCGCCAGCAGCCAAGCCCCGGACACGTACAATGAGCAGTTCTTC.